Listed below are T cell receptor beta chains from one sample, sequenced in a study of cytomegalovirus exposure and HLA in healthy donors. TCRdb's table, derived via immunoSEQ multiplex PCR, lists solely in-frame clones and lacks some. The sample carries 250,000 or so clones, approximately 81% recorded once. Material: PBMCs. Source of these receptors: a woman aged 55-70 years in good health and CMV-seropositive. The CDR3 runs from the conserved cysteine through the conserved F or W. D genes are given only for firm matches. Clone size is not always given. Where it is, it says once, few, many or a class for expanded clones.

cdr3_length,j_call,d_call,clone_size,v_call,cdr3_aa,cdr3_nt
14,TRBJ2-5,TRBD1,NA,TRBV5-4,CASSLQGGVREQYF,TGTGCCAGCAGCTTACAGGGGGGAGTGAGGGAGCAGTACTTC
11,TRBJ1-1,NA,few,TRBV28,CAASVRSEAFF,TGTGCTGCGTCTGTACGATCTGAAGCTTTCTTT
15,TRBJ2-7,NA,NA,TRBV13,CASSLGREGHGEQYF,TGTGCCAGCAGCTTAGGGCGAGAGGGCCATGGGGAGCAGTACTTC
18,TRBJ1-5,NA,NA,TRBV15,CATSSRPPGAVGNQPQHF,TGTGCCACCAGCAGCCGCCCCCCAGGGGCGGTGGGCAATCAGCCCCAGCATTTT
12,TRBJ1-5,NA,NA,TRBV27,CASRTGNQPQHF,TGTGCCAGCAGGACAGGCAATCAGCCCCAGCATTTT
12,TRBJ1-6,NA,NA,TRBV7-9,CASSFAVSPLHF,TGTGCCAGCAGCTTTGCAGTCTCACCCCTCCACTTT
16,TRBJ2-3,TRBD2,NA,TRBV29-1,CSVEKGSGRASDTQYF,TGCAGCGTTGAAAAGGGAAGCGGGAGGGCCAGTGATACGCAGTATTTT
14,TRBJ1-1,NA,once,TRBV28,CASSLHQGRTEAFF,TGTGCCAGCAGTCTACATCAGGGTCGCACTGAAGCTTTCTTT
14,TRBJ2-3,NA,few,TRBV7-3,CASSHLGNTDTQYF,TGTGCCAGCAGCCATCTAGGAAACACAGATACGCAGTATTTT
16,TRBJ2-7,TRBD1,NA,TRBV12-5,CASGLNRDRVVREQYF,TGTGCTAGTGGTCTCAATAGGGACAGGGTGGTCCGCGAGCAGTACTTC
15,TRBJ2-2,TRBD1,NA,TRBV5-1,CASSLARGPSGELFF,TGCGCCAGCAGCTTGGCCAGGGGGCCCTCCGGGGAGCTGTTTTTT
15,TRBJ2-1,TRBD1,NA,TRBV11-3,CASSLGQGLDNEQFF,TGTGCCAGCAGCTTAGGACAGGGTCTGGACAATGAGCAGTTCTTC
15,TRBJ2-1,TRBD1,NA,TRBV28,CASSVSDRVGFEQFF,TGTGCCAGCAGTGTCTCGGACAGGGTAGGATTTGAGCAGTTCTTC
15,TRBJ1-5,NA,NA,TRBV30,CAWSVLSSGNQPQHF,TGTGCCTGGAGTGTACTTTCCTCCGGCAATCAGCCCCAGCATTTT
15,TRBJ1-5,NA,NA,TRBV9,CASSVAAGAEQPQHF,TGTGCCAGCAGCGTAGCGGCAGGGGCTGAGCAGCCCCAGCATTTT
14,TRBJ1-2,TRBD1,NA,TRBV6-6,CASSQRQGARGYTF,TGTGCCAGCAGTCAACGACAGGGGGCGCGGGGCTACACCTTC
15,TRBJ2-7,TRBD1,NA,TRBV28,CASSFLDRGFYEQYF,TGTGCCAGCAGCTTCCTAGACAGGGGCTTTTACGAGCAGTACTTC
13,TRBJ1-1,TRBD1,NA,TRBV6-5,CASSSQGWAEAFF,TGTGCCAGCAGTTCACAGGGGTGGGCTGAAGCTTTCTTT
14,TRBJ1-3,NA,NA,TRBV4-1,CASSQRTPADTIYF,TGCGCCAGCAGCCAAAGAACGCCCGCGGACACCATATATTTT
17,TRBJ1-2,TRBD1,NA,TRBV25-1,CASSEMGQGRSTYGYTF,TGTGCCAGCAGTGAAATGGGACAGGGGAGGTCTACCTATGGCTACACCTTC
14,TRBJ1-2,TRBD1,NA,TRBV5-1,CASSLGTENYGYTF,TGCGCCAGCAGCTTAGGGACAGAAAACTATGGCTACACCTTC
14,TRBJ1-2,TRBD1,NA,TRBV28,CASSQGDRAGGYTF,TGTGCCAGCAGCCAGGGGGACAGGGCAGGTGGCTACACCTTC
14,TRBJ1-2,NA,NA,TRBV30,CAWRGGGTNYGYTF,TGTGCCTGGAGGGGAGGAGGGACTAACTATGGCTACACCTTC
15,TRBJ2-1,TRBD2,once,TRBV9,CASSVGLAVYNEQFF,TGTGCCAGCAGCGTAGGGCTAGCGGTGTACAATGAGCAGTTCTTC
15,TRBJ2-2,TRBD2,NA,TRBV7-9,CASSASGRAPGELFF,TGTGCCAGCAGCGCTAGCGGGAGGGCGCCCGGGGAGCTGTTTTTT
16,TRBJ1-1,NA,NA,TRBV25-1,CASSEGRRSGSTEAFF,TGTGCCAGCAGTGAGGGCCGCCGCTCGGGGTCCACTGAAGCTTTCTTT
17,TRBJ1-3,NA,few,TRBV18,CASSPRAGANSGNTIYF,TGTGCCAGCTCACCGAGGGCAGGCGCTAACTCTGGAAACACCATATATTTT
14,TRBJ2-5,NA,NA,TRBV5-1,CASSLGGVSETQYF,TGCGCCAGCAGCCTTGGCGGGGTGTCGGAGACCCAGTACTTC
13,TRBJ2-1,TRBD1,NA,TRBV2,CARDGDRVHEQFF,TGTGCCAGGGACGGGGACAGGGTCCATGAGCAGTTCTTC
15,TRBJ2-1,TRBD2,once,TRBV19,CASSIKASGKNEQFF,TGTGCCAGTAGTATAAAGGCTAGCGGGAAGAATGAGCAGTTCTTC
14,TRBJ2-5,NA,NA,TRBV28,CASSFGGGEETQYF,TGTGCCAGCAGTTTTGGAGGGGGCGAAGAGACCCAGTACTTC
13,TRBJ2-7,TRBD2,NA,TRBV14,CASSPSGGYEQYF,TGTGCCAGCAGCCCCTCGGGGGGCTACGAGCAGTACTTC
19,TRBJ2-5,TRBD2,few,TRBV4-1,CASSQDRTSGRAGGETQYF,TGCGCCAGCAGCCAAGATCGGACTAGCGGGAGGGCGGGGGGGGAGACCCAGTACTTC
15,TRBJ1-1,NA,few,TRBV7-9,CSSSLLVGAGTEAFF,TGTTCCAGCAGCTTATTGGTGGGGGCGGGCACTGAAGCTTTCTTT
14,TRBJ2-7,TRBD1,NA,TRBV5-6,CASTWGTGLREQYF,TGTGCCAGCACGTGGGGGACAGGTCTACGGGAGCAGTACTTC
16,TRBJ2-7,TRBD1,NA,TRBV9,CASSAGTGGFSYEQYF,TGTGCCAGCAGCGCAGGGACAGGGGGCTTTTCCTACGAGCAGTACTTC
13,TRBJ1-1,NA,once,TRBV7-9,CASSLEGGTGAFF,TGTGCCAGCAGCTTAGAAGGAGGCACTGGAGCTTTCTTT
17,TRBJ1-5,NA,NA,TRBV7-8,CASSSDRRIRGNQPQHF,TGTGCCAGCAGCAGCGACAGGCGGATAAGGGGCAATCAGCCCCAGCATTTT
19,TRBJ2-1,NA,NA,TRBV7-2,CASSPGGLTRLASYNEQFF,TGTGCCAGCAGCCCAGGGGGACTTACTAGACTAGCGTCTTACAATGAGCAGTTCTTC
15,TRBJ1-2,NA,NA,TRBV14,CASSPAREWSYGYTF,TGTGCCAGCAGCCCGGCCAGGGAATGGAGCTATGGCTACACCTTC
15,TRBJ2-7,TRBD1,NA,TRBV28,CASSLPGQGWNEQYF,TGTGCCAGCAGTCTTCCGGGACAGGGGTGGAACGAGCAGTACTTC